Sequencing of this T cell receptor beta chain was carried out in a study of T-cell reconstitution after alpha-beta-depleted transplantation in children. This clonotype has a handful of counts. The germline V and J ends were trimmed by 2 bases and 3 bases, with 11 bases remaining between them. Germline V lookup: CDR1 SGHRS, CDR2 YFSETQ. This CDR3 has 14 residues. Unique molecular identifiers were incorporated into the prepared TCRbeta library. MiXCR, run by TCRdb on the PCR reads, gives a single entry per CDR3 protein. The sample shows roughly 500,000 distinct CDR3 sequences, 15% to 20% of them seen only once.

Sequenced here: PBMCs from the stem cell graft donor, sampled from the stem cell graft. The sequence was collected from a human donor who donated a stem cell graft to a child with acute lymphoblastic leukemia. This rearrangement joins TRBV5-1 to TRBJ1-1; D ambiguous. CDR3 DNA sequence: TGCGCCAGCAGCTTTGGACGGTTAGACACTGAAGCTTTCTTT. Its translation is CASSFGRLDTEAFF.